The 20 T cell receptor beta chains below all came from one sample that was sequenced in a study of Graves' ophthalmopathy and Graves' hyperthyroidism. From RNA, the CDR3 regions of TCR beta chains were amplified and sequenced. First-round RT-PCR with HTBI primers preceded a second-round multiplex PCR. One entry per CDR3 protein results from TCRdb running MiXCR on the multiplex PCR reads. The sample lists 200,000 to 250,000 distinct CDR3 sequences; 25% to 30% were seen once. Sequencing input: peripheral blood. These receptors all come from a man aged 45-65 years with Graves' ophthalmopathy.

At least ten counts were recorded for this clonotype. V is TRBV12-3 or TRBV12-4 and J is TRBJ1-6, with D unresolved. This CDR3 contains 17 residues. The V and J ends lost 5 bases and 0 bases respectively, with 14 bases between them. The CDR3 loop reads CASSAQRLNSYNSPLHF. The CDR3 coding sequence is TGTGCCAGCAGTGCCCAGCGACTGAACTCCTATAATTCACCCCTCCACTTT.

This clonotype was counted between two and nine times. The V call is TRBV15, the J call TRBJ1-1, with D perhaps TRBD1 (6 bases). This CDR3 has 15 residues. Germline V lookup: CDR1 LNHNV, CDR2 YYDKDF (reference sequence). The ends were cut back, 0 bases at V and 7 bases at J, with 15 bases in the middle. CDR3 region: CATSRDTMGAGEAFF. CDR3 DNA sequence: TGTGCCACCAGCAGAGATACGATGGGGGCGGGTGAAGCTTTCTTT.

This clonotype occurred a few times. V gene TRBV6-5 combines with J gene TRBJ1-2, with a possible D match to TRBD1 (6 bases). Trimming took 2 bases from V and 4 from J, leaving 14 bases between them. Germline loops: CDR1 MNHEY, CDR2 SVGAGI. The CDR3 runs 15 residues. The CDR3 spells CASSYRGRGIYGYTF. The CDR3, as DNA: TGTGCCAGCAGTTACCGCGGCAGGGGAATCTATGGCTACACCTTC.

This chain uses TRBV28 with TRBJ2-4; tentatively, D is TRBD2 (6 bases). The CDR3 is 15 residues long. CDR1 and CDR2 from the germline V gene are MDHEN and SYDVKM. Trimming removed 8 bases at V and 0 bases at J, with 14 bases between. The CDR3 is CASGGAAEAKNIQYF. CDR3 coding DNA: TGTGCCAGCGGCGGGGCAGCTGAAGCCAAAAACATTCAGTACTTC.

This clonotype has only a few counts. The V and J genes are TRBV6-5 and TRBJ2-5; 7 bases are shared with TRBD1. Trimming removed 6 bases from V and 7 bases from J; junction bases left unmatched: 5. The CDR3 totals 12 residues. Germline values: CDR1 MNHEY, CDR2 SVGAGI. CDR3 amino acids: CASSDRVATQYF. CDR3 bases: TGTGCCAGCAGCGACAGGGTGGCGACCCAGTACTTC.

This rearrangement joins TRBV6-1 to TRBJ1-1; D gene uncertain. The CDR3 spans 15 residues. The germline V and J ends were trimmed by 3 bases and 0 bases, with 11 bases remaining between them. CDR1 MNHNS and CDR2 SASEGT come from the germline V gene. In DNA form, the CDR3 reads TGTGCCAGCAGTGACCAACAGCTCATGAACACTGAAGCTTTCTTT. Its translation: CASSDQQLMNTEAFF.

In this sample, this clonotype turned up many times. The rearrangement uses TRBV12-3 or TRBV12-4 and TRBJ2-2, with 8 bases fitting TRBD2. This CDR3 is built from 16 residues. V lost 7 bases to trimming and J lost 1 base; unmatched junction nucleotides: 8. Written as DNA, the CDR3 is TGTGCCAGCATTTTTATACTAGCGGAGAACACCGGGGAGCTGTTTTTT. This encodes CASIFILAENTGELFF.

Ten or more counts support this clonotype. The chain recombines TRBV12-5 with TRBJ2-5, with D perhaps matching TRBD2 (6 bases). Germline CDR1 LGHNT, CDR2 FRNRAP. Trimming removed 2 bases from V and 4 bases from J, with 14 bases in between. The CDR3 is 15 amino acids. The CDR3 region has the DNA TGTGCTAGTGGTTTGTTTACGGGGGTGGTAGAGACCCAGTACTTC. Its translation is CASGLFTGVVETQYF.

The chain uses TRBV7-2 and TRBJ2-2; 7 nucleotides match TRBD2. The V gene's germline CDR1 is SGHTA and CDR2 FQGNSA. The CDR3 covers 15 residues. The V and J ends lost 2 bases and 7 bases, in that order; junction bases with no gene match: 7. CDR3 DNA sequence: TGTGCCAGCAGCTTAAACGGGAGGTACGGCGGGGAGCTGTTTTTT. Translation: CASSLNGRYGGELFF.

This clonotype has a count of ten or more. V gene TRBV11-2 combines with J gene TRBJ1-6, with D perhaps TRBD1 (6 bases). CDR3 size: 15 residues. Trimming cost V 1 base and J 8 bases, with 12 bases left between them. Germline CDR1 and CDR2: SGHAT and FQNNGV. Here the CDR3 reads CASSLAQGPYSPLHF. DNA of the CDR3: TGTGCCAGCAGCTTAGCCCAGGGGCCCTATTCACCCCTCCACTTT.

This chain uses TRBV28 with TRBJ1-6, with 7 bases identical to TRBD1. The CDR3 spans 16 residues. Trimming cost V 6 bases and J 0 bases; bases outside gene matches: 5. In germline, CDR1 is MDHEN, CDR2 SYDVKM. This CDR3 is CASRGQKGSYNSPLHF. CDR3 coding DNA: TGTGCCAGCAGGGGACAGAAGGGCTCCTATAATTCACCCCTCCACTTT.

This clonotype was counted ten times or more. In nucleotides, the CDR3 is TGCAGCGTTGTACTTGGTAGCGGGATCGGCGAGCAGTACTTC. Translated: CSVVLGSGIGEQYF. This chain joins TRBV29-1 and TRBJ2-7, with TRBD2 matching over 8 bases. The CDR3 is 14 residues long. With V trimmed by 4 bases and J by 6 bases, 11 bases remained unmatched. CDR1 is SQVTM and CDR2 is ANQGSEA in the germline V gene.

This clonotype was detected many times. The rearrangement links TRBV20-1 to TRBJ2-7; 10 bases line up with TRBD1. CDR3 length: 15 amino acids. The ends lost 3 bases at V and 3 bases at J; junction bases unmatched: 8. Germline V gives CDR1 DFQATT, CDR2 SNEGSKA (reference sequence). This CDR3 reads CSARVPGQGHYEQYF. As DNA, the CDR3 is TGCAGTGCTAGGGTACCGGGACAGGGGCACTACGAGCAGTACTTC.

This clonotype showed up many times. The J gene is TRBJ2-7, the V gene TRBV28, with 9 bases that match TRBD1. The CDR3 is made up of 15 amino acids. Germline loops: CDR1 MDHEN, CDR2 SYDVKM. Trimming at V came to 5 bases and at J to 8 bases, leaving 13 bases not matched to a gene. For the CDR3, the DNA is TGTGCCAGCAGTATATCCGGGACAGGGAGTGTCAAGCAGTACTTC. Translated, it gives CASSISGTGSVKQYF.

There are many counts of this clonotype. The rearrangement uses TRBV7-2 and TRBJ2-7; the match to TRBD1 covers 10 bases. J gave up 3 bases and V 5 bases, and 4 bases lay outside the gene matches. The CDR3 contains 14 residues. The V gene's germline CDR1 is SGHTA and CDR2 FQGNSA. Here the CDR3 DNA reads TGTGCCAGCAGCCCTGGGACAGGGGACTACGAGCAGTACTTC. This translates into CASSPGTGDYEQYF.

This clonotype was recorded at least ten times. This chain connects TRBV6-1 to TRBJ1-1; the D gene is possibly TRBD1 (5 bases). The V and J ends lost 6 bases and 5 bases respectively, with 13 bases between them. The CDR3 consists of 13 residues. The germline V gene has CDR1 MNHNS and CDR2 SASEGT. CDR3: CASSPSKGTEAFF. The CDR3 coding sequence is TGTGCCAGCAGCCCATCTAAGGGGACTGAAGCTTTCTTT.

This clonotype was observed a few times. The chain carries TRBV28 and TRBJ2-7; D call uncertain. This CDR3 spans 14 amino acids. Germline values: CDR1 MDHEN, CDR2 SYDVKM. V lost 6 bases and J 3 bases, leaving 15 bases between the germline ends. DNA for the CDR3: TGTGCCAGCAGACCCATCGGACCGAGCTACGAGCAGTACTTC. Translated, it gives CASRPIGPSYEQYF.

The chain joins TRBV28 to TRBJ1-5, with 10 bases identical to TRBD1. Losses at the gene ends were 5 bases for V and 1 base for J; bases not matched to a gene: 11. The germline gives CDR1 MDHEN, CDR2 SYDVKM. This CDR3 contains 18 residues. The CDR3 bases are TGTGCCAGCAGTAGCAGACAGGGGGCAAAATTGAGCAATCAGCCCCAGCATTTT. Amino acids: CASSSRQGAKLSNQPQHF.

This clonotype has a handful of counts. The genes are TRBV28 and TRBJ1-5; D gene uncertain. V lost 1 base and J lost 1, with 11 bases in between. The CDR3 extends over 16 amino acids. Germline-derived CDR1 and CDR2 are MDHEN and SYDVKM. The CDR3 nucleotides read TGTGCCAGCAGTTTATCCGCACAGAGCAGCAATCAGCCCCAGCATTTT. Its translation is CASSLSAQSSNQPQHF.

This clonotype has at least ten counts. CDR3: CASTTGLDGCEQYF. The CDR3, as DNA: TGTGCCAGCACCACAGGACTAGATGGCTGCGAGCAGTACTTC. The gene calls are TRBV12-3 or TRBV12-4 and TRBJ2-7; 7 nucleotides line up with TRBD2. This CDR3 has 14 amino acids. The V gene end was trimmed by 7 bases and the J gene end by 6 bases; junction bases not matched to a gene: 12.